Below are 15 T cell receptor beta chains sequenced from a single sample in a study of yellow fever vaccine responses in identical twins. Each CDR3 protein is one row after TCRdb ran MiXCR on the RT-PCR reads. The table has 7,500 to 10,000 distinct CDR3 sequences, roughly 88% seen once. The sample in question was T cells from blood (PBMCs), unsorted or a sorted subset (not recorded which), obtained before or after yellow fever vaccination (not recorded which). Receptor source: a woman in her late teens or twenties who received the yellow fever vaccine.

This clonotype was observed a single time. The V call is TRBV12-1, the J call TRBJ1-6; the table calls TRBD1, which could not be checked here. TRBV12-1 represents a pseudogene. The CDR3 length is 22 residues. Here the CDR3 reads CASSFRPSPGTANLSYNSPLHF. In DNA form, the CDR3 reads TGTGCCAGCAGCTTTAGACCAAGCCCCGGGACAGCTAATCTCTCCTATAATTCACCCCTCCACTTT.

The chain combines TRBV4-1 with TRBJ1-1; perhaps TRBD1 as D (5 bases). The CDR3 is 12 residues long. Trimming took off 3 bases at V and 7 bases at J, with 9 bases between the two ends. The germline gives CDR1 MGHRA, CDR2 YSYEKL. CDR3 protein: CASSQGGSEAFF. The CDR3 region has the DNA TGCGCCAGCAGCCAGGGGGGAAGTGAAGCTTTCTTT.

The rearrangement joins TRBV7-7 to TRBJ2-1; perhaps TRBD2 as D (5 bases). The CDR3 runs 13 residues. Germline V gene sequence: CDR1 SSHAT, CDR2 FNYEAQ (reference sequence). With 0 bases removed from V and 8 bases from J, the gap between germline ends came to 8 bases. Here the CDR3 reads CASSLAGSYEQFF. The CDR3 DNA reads TGTGCCAGCAGCTTAGCAGGGAGCTATGAGCAGTTCTTC.

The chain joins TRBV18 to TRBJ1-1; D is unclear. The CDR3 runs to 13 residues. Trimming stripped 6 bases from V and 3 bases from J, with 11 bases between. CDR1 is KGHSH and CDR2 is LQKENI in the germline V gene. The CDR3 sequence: CASSESRDTEAFF. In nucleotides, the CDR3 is TGTGCCAGCTCGGAGTCAAGGGACACTGAAGCTTTCTTT.

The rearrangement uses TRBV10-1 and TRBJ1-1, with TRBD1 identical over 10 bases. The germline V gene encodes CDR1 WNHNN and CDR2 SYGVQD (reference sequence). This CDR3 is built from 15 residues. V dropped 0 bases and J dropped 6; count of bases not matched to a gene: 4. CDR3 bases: TGCGCCAGCAGTGAGTCAGGGACAGGGGACTCTGAAGCTTTCTTT. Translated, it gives CASSESGTGDSEAFF.

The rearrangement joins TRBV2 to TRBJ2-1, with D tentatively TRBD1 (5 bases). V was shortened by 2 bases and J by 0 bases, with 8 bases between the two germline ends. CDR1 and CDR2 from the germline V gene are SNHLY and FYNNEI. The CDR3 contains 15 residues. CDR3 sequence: CASSERGSSYNEQFF. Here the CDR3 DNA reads TGTGCCAGCAGTGAAAGGGGAAGCTCCTACAATGAGCAGTTCTTC.

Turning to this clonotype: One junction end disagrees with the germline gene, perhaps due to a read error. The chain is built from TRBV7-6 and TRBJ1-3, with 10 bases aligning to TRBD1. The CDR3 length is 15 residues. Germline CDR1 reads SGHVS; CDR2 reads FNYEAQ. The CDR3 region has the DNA TGTGCCAGCGGCACCACCAGGACAGGGGGAAGCACCATATATTTT. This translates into CASGTTRTGGSTIYF.

CDR3 loop: CASSPGPFHANEQFF. DNA of the CDR3: TGTGCCAGCTCACCGGGACCATTTCACGCCAATGAGCAGTTCTTC. V and J are TRBV18 and TRBJ2-1, with D perhaps matching TRBD1 or TRBD2 (5 bases each). In germline, CDR1 is KGHSH, CDR2 LQKENI. The V gene lost 3 bases and the J gene lost 6 bases, with 15 bases spanning the gap. This CDR3 comprises 15 residues.

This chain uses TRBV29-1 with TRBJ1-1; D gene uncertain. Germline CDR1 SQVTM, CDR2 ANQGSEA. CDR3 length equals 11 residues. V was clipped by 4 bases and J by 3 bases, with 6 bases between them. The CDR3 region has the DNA TGCAGCGTTGGTCTTCACACTGAAGCTTTCTTT. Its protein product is CSVGLHTEAFF. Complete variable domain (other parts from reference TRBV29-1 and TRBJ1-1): SAVISQKPSRDICQRGTSLTIQCQVDSQVTMMFWYRQQPGQSLTLIATANQGSEATYESGFVIDKFPISRPNLTFSTLTVSNMSPEDSSIYLCSVGLHTEAFFGQGTRLTVV.

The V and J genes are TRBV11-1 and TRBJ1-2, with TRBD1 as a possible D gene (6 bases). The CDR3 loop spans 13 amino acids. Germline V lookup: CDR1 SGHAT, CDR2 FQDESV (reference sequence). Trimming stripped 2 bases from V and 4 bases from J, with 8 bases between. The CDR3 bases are TGTGCCAGCAGCTTACAGGGGTCCTATGGCTACACCTTC. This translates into CASSLQGSYGYTF.

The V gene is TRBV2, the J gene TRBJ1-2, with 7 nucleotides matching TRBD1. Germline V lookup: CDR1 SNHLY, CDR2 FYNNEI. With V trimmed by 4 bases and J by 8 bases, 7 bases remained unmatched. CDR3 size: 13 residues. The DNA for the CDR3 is TGTGCCAGCAGTGCTCAGGGGGTAGAGGGCTACACCTTC. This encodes CASSAQGVEGYTF.

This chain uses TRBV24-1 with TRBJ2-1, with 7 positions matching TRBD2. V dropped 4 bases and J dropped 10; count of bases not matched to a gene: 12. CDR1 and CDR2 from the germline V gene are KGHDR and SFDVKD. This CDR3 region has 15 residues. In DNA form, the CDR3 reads TGTGCCACCAGTGACCAACGGACTAGTCTCGAGGAGCAGTTCTTC. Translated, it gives CATSDQRTSLEEQFF.

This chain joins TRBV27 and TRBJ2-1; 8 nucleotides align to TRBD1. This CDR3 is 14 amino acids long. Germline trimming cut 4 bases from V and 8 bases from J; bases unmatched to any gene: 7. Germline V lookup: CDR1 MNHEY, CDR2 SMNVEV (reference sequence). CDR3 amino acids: CASSYRGQGYEQFF. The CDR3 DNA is TGTGCCAGCAGTTACCGCGGACAGGGTTATGAGCAGTTCTTC.

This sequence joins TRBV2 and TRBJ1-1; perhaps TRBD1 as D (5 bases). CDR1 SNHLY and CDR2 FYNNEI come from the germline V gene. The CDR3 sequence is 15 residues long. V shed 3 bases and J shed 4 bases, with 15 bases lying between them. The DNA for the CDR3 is TGTGCCAGCAGTGATGGGGGGGGGAGGGCCACTGAAGCTTTCTTT. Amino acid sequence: CASSDGGGRATEAFF. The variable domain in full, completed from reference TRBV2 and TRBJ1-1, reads EPEVTQTPSHQVTQMGQEVILRCVPISNHLYFYWYRQILGQKVEFLVSFYNNEISEKSEIFDDQFSVERPDGSNFTLKIRSTKLEDSAMYFCASSDGGGRATEAFFGQGTRLTVV.

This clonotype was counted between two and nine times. This CDR3 is CASSVGRNQPQHF. As DNA, the CDR3 is TGTGCCAGCAGTGTAGGTAGAAATCAGCCCCAGCATTTT. The rearrangement uses TRBV2 and TRBJ1-5; D call uncertain. Germline CDR1 SNHLY, CDR2 FYNNEI. The CDR3 contains 13 residues. Trimming took 4 bases from V and 4 from J, leaving 8 bases between them. The full variable domain, completed using reference TRBV2 and TRBJ1-5, is EPEVTQTPSHQVTQMGQEVILRCVPISNHLYFYWYRQILGQKVEFLVSFYNNEISEKSEIFDDQFSVERPDGSNFTLKIRSTKLEDSAMYFCASSVGRNQPQHFGDGTRLSIL.